This TCR beta chain appears in the sequencing data of a study of cytomegalovirus exposure and HLA in healthy donors. Use of 60 Vbeta and 13 Jbeta primers characterized the PCR. Produced via immunoSEQ multiplex PCR; TCRdb's table is partial and in-frame only. The sample holds about 60,000 clones, 87% seen once. Study findings and constraints: In a later analysis, compared with equally common non-associated chains, HLA-associated beta chains were more expanded. As a later analysis revealed, the rate of TCR association differed by HLA locus, with DRB1 most and HLA-C fewest. Available immune exposure information covered CMV serostatus only. Later analysis showed most CMV-associated TCR beta chains appearing HLA-restricted.

For this clone: Its antigen is not identified.

The CDR3 has 14 amino acids. The V gene's germline CDR1 is MNHEY and CDR2 SMNVEV (reference sequence). V was pared by 10 bases and J by 6 bases, with 10 bases of the junction left unmatched. The receptor was isolated from a man younger than 35 in good health and CMV-seronegative. Sequencing input: PBMCs. The chain uses TRBV27 and TRBJ2-1; TRBD1 agrees at 9 bases. The CDR3 is CATVTGTGFNEQFF. The CDR3 nucleotides read TGTGCCACCGTAACAGGGACAGGGTTCAATGAGCAGTTCTTC.